One and the same sample provided the 27 T cell receptor beta chains below, sequenced in a study of chemoradiotherapy in HPV16-positive cancers. The assay was immunoSEQ multiplex PCR, and TCRdb's table has in-frame clones only and misses some. In the table there are roughly 1,600 clones, around 86% of which are singletons. Material: tumor tissue, obtained from a patient who underwent chemoradiotherapy. These receptors originate from a human donor with HPV-associated anogenital cancer.

The chain joins TRBV7-9 to TRBJ2-1, with D unresolved. In germline, CDR1 is SEHNR, CDR2 FQNEAQ (reference sequence). CDR3 length: 15 amino acids. The V end was cut by 1 base, the J end by 1 base, with 8 bases between. This CDR3 reads CASSLVQDSYNEQFF. The CDR3 coding sequence is TGTGCCAGCAGCTTAGTCCAGGATTCCTACAATGAGCAGTTCTTC.

The chain recombines TRBV9 with TRBJ2-5; 12 bases agree with TRBD2. This CDR3 is built from 16 residues. V trimming: 4 bases; J trimming: 1 base; junction bases outside the gene matches: 5. Germline CDR1 is SGDLS and CDR2 is YYNGEE. CDR3 DNA: TGTGCCAGCAGCCCGTCGACTAGCGGGGGCCAAGAGACCCAGTACTTC. Protein sequence: CASSPSTSGGQETQYF.

The V call is TRBV29-1, the J call TRBJ2-5; D possibly corresponds to TRBD2 (5 bases). Germline lookup yields CDR1 SQVTM and CDR2 ANQGSEA. With 5 bases removed from V and 5 bases from J, the gap between germline ends came to 15 bases. The CDR3 sequence is 13 residues long. This CDR3 is CSVSPAPGETQYF. DNA of the CDR3: TGCAGCGTTTCCCCGGCGCCGGGGGAGACCCAGTACTTC. The full variable domain, its missing parts supplied by reference TRBV29-1 and TRBJ2-5, is SAVISQKPSRDICQRGTSLTIQCQVDSQVTMMFWYRQQPGQSLTLIATANQGSEATYESGFVIDKFPISRPNLTFSTLTVSNMSPEDSSIYLCSVSPAPGETQYFGPGTRLLVL.

The V and J genes are TRBV7-2 and TRBJ2-3; 9 nucleotides line up with TRBD1. Losses at the gene ends were 1 base for V and 1 base for J; bases not matched to a gene: 6. From germline, CDR1 is SGHTA and CDR2 FQGNSA. The CDR3 is 17 amino acids. The CDR3 bases are TGTGCCAGCAGCTTAGTCCACAGGGGGCTCGGCACAGATACGCAGTATTTT. Translating it yields CASSLVHRGLGTDTQYF.

This chain connects TRBV6-5 to TRBJ2-3, with 10 nucleotides matching TRBD1. Losses at the gene ends were 7 bases for V and 8 bases for J; bases not matched to a gene: 12. CDR3 size: 15 residues. Per germline, CDR1 MNHEY and CDR2 SVGAGI. The CDR3 DNA reads TGTGCCAGCAAGGGGACAGGGGCCCTCGGCCCTACGCAGTATTTT. This codes for CASKGTGALGPTQYF.

The V call is TRBV11-2, the J call TRBJ1-5; 9 bases align to TRBD1. The ends lost 4 bases at V and 9 bases at J; junction bases unmatched: 4. The CDR3 totals 13 residues. The germline V gene encodes CDR1 SGHAT and CDR2 FQNNGV. CDR3 in DNA: TGTGCCAGCAGCTCGGACAGGGGAGGGCCCCAGCATTTT. Protein product: CASSSDRGGPQHF.

The rearrangement uses TRBV30 and TRBJ2-2; 9 positions match TRBD2. V trimming: 2 bases; J trimming: 2 bases; junction bases outside the gene matches: 3. The germline CDR1 and CDR2 sequences are GTSNPN and SVGIG (reference sequence). The CDR3 totals 15 residues. This CDR3 is CAWSLAGFNTGELFF. Written as DNA, the CDR3 is TGTGCCTGGAGTCTAGCGGGATTCAACACCGGGGAGCTGTTTTTT.

The chain employs TRBV27 and TRBJ2-3; 10 nucleotides align to TRBD2. The CDR3 runs 14 residues. V dropped 4 bases and J dropped 3; count of bases not matched to a gene: 1. CDR1 and CDR2 (germline): MNHEY, SMNVEV (reference sequence). The CDR3 bases are TGTGCCAGCAGTTGGGGACTAGCGACAGATACGCAGTATTTT. This gives the protein CASSWGLATDTQYF.

The rearrangement uses TRBV29-1 and TRBJ2-7, with TRBD1 as a possible D gene (6 bases). Germline V gene sequence: CDR1 SQVTM, CDR2 ANQGSEA. Trimming took off 6 bases at V and 0 bases at J, with 9 bases between the two ends. This CDR3 is 12 amino acids long. In DNA form, the CDR3 reads TGCAGCGTGAAGACAGGCTCCTACGAGCAGTACTTC. It codes for CSVKTGSYEQYF.

V and J are TRBV13 and TRBJ2-7; possibly TRBD1 for D (6 bases). V was trimmed by 0 bases and J by 3 bases, leaving 12 bases between them. CDR1 is PRHDT and CDR2 is FYEKMQ in the germline V gene (reference sequence). The CDR3 sequence is 15 residues long. CDR3 region: CASSLGQGTDYEQYF. The CDR3 DNA reads as TGTGCCAGCAGCTTAGGCCAGGGGACCGACTACGAGCAGTACTTC.

This chain uses TRBV6-1 with TRBJ2-7; 7 nucleotides match TRBD1. CDR3 length equals 15 residues. With V trimmed by 2 bases and J by 2 bases, 6 bases remained unmatched. Germline lookup yields CDR1 MNHNS and CDR2 SASEGT. The CDR3 nucleotides are TGTGCCAGCAGTGAAATCTGGCAGGGGGCCTACGAGCAGTACTTC. This sequence encodes CASSEIWQGAYEQYF.

This chain joins TRBV29-1 and TRBJ1-2, with D uncertain. The germline V gene has CDR1 SQVTM and CDR2 ANQGSEA. The CDR3 totals 12 residues. V was pared by 3 bases and J by 5 bases, with 10 bases between. CDR3 in amino acids: CSVEVTTYGYTF. The CDR3 bases are TGCAGCGTTGAGGTAACCACTTATGGCTACACCTTC.

This clone showed up just a few times. The gene calls are TRBV28 and TRBJ2-1; no reliable D call. The CDR3 sequence is 16 residues long. Germline V gene sequence: CDR1 MDHEN, CDR2 SYDVKM. V was shortened by 5 bases and J by 0 bases, with 14 bases between the two germline ends. The CDR3 region is CASSLPGRSSYNEQFF. The DNA for the CDR3 is TGTGCCAGCAGTCTACCGGGCAGGAGCTCCTACAATGAGCAGTTCTTC.

The CDR3 DNA reads as TGTGCCAGCAGTGAAGTGGCCGGACGGGGAAATTCACCCCTCCACTTT. Translation gives CASSEVAGRGNSPLHF. The J gene is TRBJ1-6, the V gene TRBV6-1; no firm D call. The germline gives CDR1 MNHNS, CDR2 SASEGT. The germline V and J ends were trimmed by 1 base and 7 bases, with 14 bases remaining between them. CDR3 length: 16 amino acids.

V and J are TRBV14 and TRBJ1-2; TRBD1 matches 10 bases. This CDR3 region has 15 residues. The J segment lost 4 bases and the V segment lost 6 bases, leaving 8 bases of the junction unmatched. CDR1 and CDR2 from the germline V gene are SGHDN and FVKESK. The CDR3 is CASSRTGGRGYGYTF. DNA of the CDR3: TGTGCCAGCAGTCGGACAGGGGGACGGGGCTATGGCTACACCTTC.

V and J are TRBV5-1 and TRBJ1-1; the match to TRBD1 covers 11 bases. With 3 bases clipped from V and 5 bases from J, the junction kept 9 bases outside the gene matches. CDR3 length equals 16 residues. Germline CDR1 reads SGHRS; CDR2 reads YFSETQ. The CDR3 reads CASSYGQGARRTEAFF. Here the CDR3 DNA reads TGCGCCAGCAGCTACGGACAGGGGGCTCGTCGAACTGAAGCTTTCTTT.

V gene TRBV10-3 combines with J gene TRBJ2-7; no reliable D call. The CDR3 spans 11 residues. Germline V gives CDR1 ENHRY, CDR2 SYGVKD. V lost 0 bases and J 9 bases, leaving 6 bases between the germline ends. CDR3 in amino acids: CAISESVSQYF. DNA for the CDR3: TGTGCCATCAGTGAGTCGGTGTCGCAGTACTTC.

The chain has TRBV27 and TRBJ1-5, with unresolved D. The germline V gene encodes CDR1 MNHEY and CDR2 SMNVEV (reference sequence). Trimming took off 0 bases at V and 0 bases at J, with 9 bases between the two ends. This CDR3 is built from 16 residues. The CDR3 bases are TGTGCCAGCAGTTTATCGTCGCAGTATAGCAATCAGCCCCAGCATTTT. Residues: CASSLSSQYSNQPQHF.

The CDR3 region is CASSTGTSNEKLFF. The CDR3 DNA follows: TGTGCCAGCAGCACCGGGACTTCCAATGAAAAACTGTTTTTT. This chain uses TRBV5-5 with TRBJ1-4, with a weak D call TRBD1 (5 bases). Trimming removed 4 bases from V and 5 bases from J, with 12 bases in between. Germline CDR1 is SGHKS and CDR2 is YYEKEE (reference sequence). This CDR3 has 14 amino acids.

CDR3 in amino acids: CASSRTGFRETQYF. CDR3 coding DNA: TGTGCCAGCAGTAGGACAGGTTTTCGAGAGACCCAGTACTTC. V and J are TRBV2 and TRBJ2-5, with 7 bases lining up with TRBD1. The trim removed 5 bases at V and 4 bases at J, leaving 7 bases unmatched. Germline V CDR1 and CDR2: SNHLY, FYNNEI. The CDR3 sequence is 14 residues long. Drawing the rest from reference TRBV2 and TRBJ2-5, the complete variable domain is EPEVTQTPSHQVTQMGQEVILRCVPISNHLYFYWYRQILGQKVEFLVSFYNNEISEKSEIFDDQFSVERPDGSNFTLKIRSTKLEDSAMYFCASSRTGFRETQYFGPGTRLLVL.

The chain uses TRBV19 and TRBJ2-1; possible D gene TRBD1, 5 bases. The CDR3 contains 13 residues. Deletions cut 4 bases from V and 7 bases from J, with 11 bases between. CDR1 and CDR2 (germline): LNHDA, SQIVND (reference sequence). The chain's CDR3 is CASSNTGGNEQFF. CDR3 bases: TGTGCCAGTAGTAATACAGGTGGGAATGAGCAGTTCTTC. The variable domain in full, completed from reference TRBV19 and TRBJ2-1, reads DGGITQSPKYLFRKEGQNVTLSCEQNLNHDAMYWYRQDPGQGLRLIYYSQIVNDFQKGDIAEGYSVSREKKESFPLTVTSAQKNPTAFYLCASSNTGGNEQFFGPGTRLTVL.

J is TRBJ1-4 and V is TRBV28; D remains unclear. Germline V gene sequence: CDR1 MDHEN, CDR2 SYDVKM. V lost 3 bases to trimming and J lost 10 bases, with 6 bases between them. The CDR3 length is 11 residues. CDR3 nucleotides: TGTGCCAGCAGTTTCTCCGGAAAACTGTTTTTT. Its translation: CASSFSGKLFF.

The J gene is TRBJ2-2, the V gene TRBV29-1; the D gene could be TRBD1 or TRBD2 (5 bases each). CDR1 and CDR2 (germline): SQVTM, ANQGSEA. Trimming removed 6 bases from V and 1 base from J, with 18 bases in between. CDR3 size: 16 residues. The chain's CDR3 is CSVGQRDGRNTGELFF. The DNA for the CDR3 is TGCAGCGTCGGTCAGAGGGACGGCCGGAACACCGGGGAGCTGTTTTTT.

The chain joins TRBV19 to TRBJ1-1; D gene ambiguous. The germline V and J ends were trimmed by 1 base and 0 bases, with 3 bases remaining between them. The CDR3 runs to 13 residues. Germline V gene sequence: CDR1 LNHDA, CDR2 SQIVND (reference sequence). The CDR3: CASSIGMNTEAFF. CDR3 sequence (DNA): TGTGCCAGTAGTATAGGGATGAACACTGAAGCTTTCTTT.

This clone was detected only once. The chain has TRBV18 and TRBJ2-7; 9 positions agree with TRBD1. V lost 3 bases, J lost 7 bases, and 10 bases stayed unmatched. The germline V gene encodes CDR1 KGHSH and CDR2 LQKENI. There are 15 residues in the CDR3. CDR3 DNA: TGTGCCAGCTCACCTGTTTTAGGACAGGGGCCGGAGCAGTACTTC. Its translation: CASSPVLGQGPEQYF.

The sample holds a few counts of this clone. The CDR3 here is CASSDSTSNEQFF. For the CDR3, the DNA is TGTGCCAGCAGTGACTCGACTAGCAATGAGCAGTTCTTC. The chain couples TRBV6-4 to TRBJ2-1, with D perhaps matching TRBD2 (6 bases). Trimming cost V 0 bases and J 6 bases, with 6 bases left between them. CDR3 length: 13 residues. CDR1 and CDR2 (germline): MRHNA, SNTAGT.

The chain carries TRBV2 and TRBJ2-5, with 7 bases matching TRBD1. CDR1 is SNHLY and CDR2 is FYNNEI in the germline V gene. The trim removed 7 bases at V and 2 bases at J, leaving 1 base unmatched. CDR3 length: 12 residues. The CDR3 bases are TGTGCCAGCAAGGGACAGCAAGAGACCCAGTACTTC. Amino acids: CASKGQQETQYF.